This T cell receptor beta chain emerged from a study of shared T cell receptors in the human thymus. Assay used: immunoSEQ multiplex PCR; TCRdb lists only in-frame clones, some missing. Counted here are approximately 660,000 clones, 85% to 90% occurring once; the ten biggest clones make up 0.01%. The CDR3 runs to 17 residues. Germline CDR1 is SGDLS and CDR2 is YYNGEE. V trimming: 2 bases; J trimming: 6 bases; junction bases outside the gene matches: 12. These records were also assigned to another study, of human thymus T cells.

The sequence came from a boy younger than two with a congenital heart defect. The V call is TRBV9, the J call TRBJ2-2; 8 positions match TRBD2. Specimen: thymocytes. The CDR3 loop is CASSVLDGTSVAGELFF. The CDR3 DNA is TGTGCCAGCAGCGTCCTAGACGGGACTAGTGTAGCCGGGGAGCTGTTTTTT. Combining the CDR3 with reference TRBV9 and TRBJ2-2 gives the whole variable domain DSGVTQTPKHLITATGQRVTLRCSPRSGDLSVYWYQQSLDQGLQFLIQYYNGEERAKGNILERFSAQQFPDLHSELNLSSLELGDSALYFCASSVLDGTSVAGELFFGEGSRLTVL.